Shown below are 25 T cell receptor beta chains from a single sample sequenced in a study of cytomegalovirus exposure and HLA in healthy donors. The PCR was carried out with 60 Vbeta primers and 13 Jbeta primers. TCRdb's table, derived via immunoSEQ multiplex PCR, lists solely in-frame clones and lacks some. Of roughly 100,000 clones listed, around four fifths are singletons. Material for sequencing was PBMCs. These TCRs come from a man aged 40-50 years in good health and CMV-seronegative.

This clone was recorded only once. The rearrangement uses TRBV5-1 and TRBJ2-2, with D perhaps TRBD1 (6 bases). From germline, CDR1 is SGHRS and CDR2 YFSETQ. V lost 0 bases, J lost 6 bases, and 15 bases lay in between. This CDR3 has 16 amino acids. The CDR3 coding sequence is TGCGCCAGCAGCTTGGTGCATACAGGGAGCGCCGGGGAGCTGTTTTTT. Translating it yields CASSLVHTGSAGELFF.

In its sample, this clone was seen a few times. CDR3 DNA sequence: TGTGCCAGTAGTACCCTAGGACTAGCGGGGCGGGGAGATACGCAGTATTTT. This translates into CASSTLGLAGRGDTQYF. V is TRBV19 and J is TRBJ2-3; 12 bases fit TRBD2. This CDR3 region has 17 residues. V shed 4 bases and J 5 bases; nucleotides not matched to a gene: 10. CDR1 and CDR2 from the germline V gene are LNHDA and SQIVND (reference sequence). Full variable domain (missing parts from reference TRBV19 and TRBJ2-3): DGGITQSPKYLFRKEGQNVTLSCEQNLNHDAMYWYRQDPGQGLRLIYYSQIVNDFQKGDIAEGYSVSREKKESFPLTVTSAQKNPTAFYLCASSTLGLAGRGDTQYFGPGTRLTVL.

This clone has a single count. This chain uses TRBV7-9 with TRBJ2-7; 7 nucleotides agree with TRBD1. The CDR3 has 15 amino acids. CDR1 and CDR2 from the germline V gene are SEHNR and FQNEAQ (reference sequence). Losses at the gene ends were 3 bases for V and 7 bases for J; bases not matched to a gene: 12. Here the CDR3 DNA reads TGTGCCAGCAGCTTTGAGGGGGCCAGGTACTATGAGCAGTACTTC. This translates into CASSFEGARYYEQYF.

Turning to this clone: Different DNA sequences within this sample yield the same CDR3. CDR3: CASSFVQGAGNIQYF. The CDR3 nucleotides are TGTGCCAGCAGTTTCGTTCAGGGGGCGGGTAACATTCAGTACTTC. V usage is TRBV7-2 and J usage is TRBJ2-4, with 8 bases aligning to TRBD1. Germline lookup yields CDR1 SGHTA and CDR2 FQGNSA. V shed 6 bases and J 7 bases; nucleotides not matched to a gene: 11. The CDR3 runs 15 residues.

V usage is TRBV29-1 and J usage is TRBJ1-5; 7 bases fit TRBD1. Per the germline V gene, CDR1 is SQVTM and CDR2 is ANQGSEA. Trimming cost V 4 bases and J 6 bases; bases outside gene matches: 9. The CDR3 length is 14 residues. CDR3 loop: CSVAEGGPGQPQHF. DNA of the CDR3: TGCAGCGTTGCGGAAGGGGGCCCGGGTCAGCCCCAGCATTTT.

The J gene is TRBJ2-7, the V gene TRBV5-1, with 10 bases aligning to TRBD2. The CDR3 length is 14 residues. In germline, CDR1 is SGHRS, CDR2 YFSETQ. V shed 5 bases and J 3 bases; nucleotides not matched to a gene: 5. The CDR3 DNA reads TGCGCCAGCAGGTCCGGACTAGCGGTCTACGAGCAGTACTTC. Its translation is CASRSGLAVYEQYF. The variable domain in full, with the rest retrieved from reference TRBV5-1 and TRBJ2-7, is KAGVTQTPRYLIKTRGQQVTLSCSPISGHRSVSWYQQTPGQGLQFLFEYFSETQRNKGNFPGRFSGRQFSNSRSEMNVSTLELGDSALYLCASRSGLAVYEQYFGPGTRLTVT.

The rearrangement joins TRBV27 to TRBJ2-3, with 9 bases aligning to TRBD1. The trim removed 10 bases at V and 3 bases at J, leaving 8 bases unmatched. Germline CDR1 and CDR2: MNHEY and SMNVEV (reference sequence). The CDR3 covers 14 residues. In DNA, the CDR3 is TGTGCCACGGGGGACAGGGTGGGAACAGATACGCAGTATTTT. Amino acid sequence: CATGDRVGTDTQYF.

The chain combines TRBV10-3 with TRBJ1-1; 9 nucleotides line up with TRBD1. The CDR3 contains 11 residues. Unmatched junction bases numbered 0, after V lost 2 bases and J lost 11 bases. Germline CDR1 and CDR2: ENHRY and SYGVKD. This chain's CDR3 is CAISEGQGAFF. CDR3 nucleotides: TGTGCCATCAGTGAGGGACAGGGGGCTTTCTTT.

The rearrangement links TRBV4-2 to TRBJ2-7, with TRBD2 as a possible D gene (5 bases). CDR3 length equals 13 residues. Trimming removed 0 bases from V and 10 bases from J, with 13 bases in between. Germline loops: CDR1 LGHNA, CDR2 YNFKEQ. The CDR3 spells CASSQDTQRLQYF. The CDR3 nucleotides are TGTGCCAGCAGCCAAGATACCCAGCGGTTACAGTACTTC.

This clone was found once. The chain joins TRBV7-9 to TRBJ2-7; 11 bases are a match to TRBD2. Germline-derived CDR1 and CDR2 are SEHNR and FQNEAQ (reference sequence). After removal of 3 bases from V and 2 bases from J, the junction contained 3 bases not matched to a gene. The CDR3 runs to 15 residues. This chain's CDR3 is CASSFSGGETYEQYF. CDR3 nucleotides: TGTGCCAGCAGCTTTAGCGGGGGGGAGACCTACGAGCAGTACTTC.

The chain combines TRBV9 with TRBJ1-2; 7 bases are shared with TRBD1. The V segment lost 3 bases and the J segment 4 bases; nucleotides outside the gene matches: 6. The CDR3 runs to 14 residues. The germline CDR1 and CDR2 sequences are SGDLS and YYNGEE. In DNA form, the CDR3 reads TGTGCCAGCAGCGGACCAAGACAGGGCTATGGCTACACCTTC. It codes for CASSGPRQGYGYTF.

The genes are TRBV10-3 and TRBJ1-2; TRBD1 aligns across 7 bases. In germline, CDR1 is ENHRY, CDR2 SYGVKD. The CDR3 is made up of 14 amino acids. With V trimmed by 4 bases and J by 4 bases, 6 bases remained unmatched. CDR3 sequence: CAISGSGGTYGYTF. The CDR3 region has the DNA TGTGCCATCAGTGGATCAGGGGGAACCTATGGCTACACCTTC.

This chain joins TRBV10-3 and TRBJ2-1, with a weak D call TRBD2 (6 bases). V shed 6 bases and J shed 6 bases, with 24 bases lying between them. Looked up from germline, CDR1 is ENHRY and CDR2 is SYGVKD. The CDR3 is 17 amino acids. The CDR3 protein is CAISGSTSREDFNEQFF. The CDR3 coding sequence is TGTGCCATCAGCGGCTCTACTAGCAGAGAAGACTTCAATGAGCAGTTCTTC.

This rearrangement joins TRBV2 to TRBJ1-1, with 10 bases aligning to TRBD1. V trimming: 7 bases; J trimming: 1 base; junction bases outside the gene matches: 9. The germline gives CDR1 SNHLY, CDR2 FYNNEI. This CDR3 comprises 16 residues. The CDR3, as DNA: TGTGCCAGCAAGCCCCGGGACAGGGGAGGGAACACTGAAGCTTTCTTT. Amino acids: CASKPRDRGGNTEAFF.

The rearrangement joins TRBV25-1 to TRBJ1-2, with 7 positions matching TRBD1. The V segment lost 4 bases and the J segment 8 bases; nucleotides outside the gene matches: 7. Germline values: CDR1 MGHDK, CDR2 SYGVNS. The CDR3 consists of 13 residues. The CDR3 loop is CASSVRQGGGYTF. The CDR3 nucleotides are TGTGCCAGCAGTGTCAGACAGGGAGGAGGCTACACCTTC.

The chain recombines TRBV4-1 with TRBJ2-1, with a tentative D call TRBD2 (6 bases). This CDR3 region has 17 residues. V lost 4 bases, J lost 5 bases, and 21 bases lay in between. Germline V lookup: CDR1 MGHRA, CDR2 YSYEKL. In DNA form, the CDR3 reads TGCGCCAGCAGCCCGCAAACTTCCCGGACTATCGACAATGAGCAGTTCTTC. This sequence encodes CASSPQTSRTIDNEQFF.

V is TRBV18 and J is TRBJ2-5; TRBD1 matches at 7 bases. The germline CDR1 and CDR2 sequences are KGHSH and LQKENI. This CDR3 has 15 residues. J gave up 3 bases and V 2 bases, and 6 bases lay outside the gene matches. CDR3 residues: CASSPNRGSKETQYF. The CDR3 DNA sequence: TGTGCCAGCTCACCAAACAGGGGATCAAAAGAGACCCAGTACTTC.

The genes are TRBV9 and TRBJ1-1, with D unresolved. Between the trimmed V and J ends, which lost 3 bases and 4 bases, there was a span of 19 bases. The CDR3 spans 16 residues. Germline CDR1 and CDR2: SGDLS and YYNGEE. For the CDR3, the DNA is TGTGCCAGCAGCGCCGTTAAACCTCCATCTACCACTGAAGCTTTCTTT. It yields the protein CASSAVKPPSTTEAFF.

The chain joins TRBV11-3 to TRBJ2-1; D call uncertain. Germline V gives CDR1 SGHNT, CDR2 YENEEA. V lost 5 bases and J lost 0, with 14 bases in between. The CDR3 is made up of 16 amino acids. The CDR3 sequence: CASSPFGRSSYNEQFF. The CDR3 nucleotides read TGTGCCAGCAGCCCGTTTGGTAGGAGCTCCTACAATGAGCAGTTCTTC.

This clone was recorded once. In nucleotides, the CDR3 is TGCAGCGCTGGGACTAGCGGGGGGGAAAACATTCAGTACTTC. Its translation: CSAGTSGGENIQYF. The chain recombines TRBV29-1 with TRBJ2-4, with TRBD2 matching over 16 bases. V lost 7 bases to trimming and J lost 5 bases; unmatched junction nucleotides: 2. The CDR3 sequence is 14 residues long. The germline CDR1 and CDR2 sequences are SQVTM and ANQGSEA.

The chain employs TRBV12-5 and TRBJ1-5; tentative D call: TRBD1 (5 bases). This CDR3 contains 18 residues. Germline V lookup: CDR1 LGHNT, CDR2 FRNRAP. V lost 1 base and J 0 bases, leaving 16 bases between the germline ends. The CDR3 region is CASGLDTQGFYSNQPQHF. In DNA, the CDR3 is TGTGCTAGTGGTTTGGATACGCAGGGCTTTTATAGCAATCAGCCCCAGCATTTT.

The chain carries TRBV6-6 and TRBJ2-5; 9 nucleotides line up with TRBD1. This CDR3 comprises 15 residues. V dropped 0 bases and J dropped 5; count of bases not matched to a gene: 4. From germline, CDR1 is MNHNY and CDR2 SVGAGI (reference sequence). The CDR3 loop reads CASSYSDRGGETQYF. As DNA, the CDR3 is TGTGCCAGCAGTTACTCCGACAGGGGGGGCGAGACCCAGTACTTC.

The genes are TRBV11-2 and TRBJ2-7; TRBD1 aligns across 12 bases. V was clipped by 7 bases and J by 6 bases; unmatched bases: 19. The CDR3 has 18 amino acids. Germline-derived CDR1 and CDR2 are SGHAT and FQNNGV. The CDR3 sequence is CASTLTTPGQGAAGEQYF. CDR3 bases: TGTGCCAGCACCCTAACCACGCCGGGACAGGGGGCGGCTGGCGAGCAGTACTTC.

The CDR3 sequence is CASSLRGGHTGELFF. CDR3 sequence (DNA): TGCGCCAGCAGCTTGCGGGGGGGCCATACCGGGGAGCTGTTTTTT. The genes are TRBV5-1 and TRBJ2-2, with TRBD2 matching 8 bases. This CDR3 has 15 residues. V lost 1 base, J lost 5 bases, and 4 bases stayed unmatched. Per the germline V gene, CDR1 is SGHRS and CDR2 is YFSETQ.

The V and J genes are TRBV5-1 and TRBJ1-4; 9 nucleotides line up with TRBD1. V shed 4 bases and J 8 bases; nucleotides not matched to a gene: 6. The CDR3 contains 14 residues. The germline gives CDR1 SGHRS, CDR2 YFSETQ. CDR3 residues: CASSPGTGREKLFF. The CDR3 coding sequence is TGCGCCAGCAGCCCCGGGACAGGGAGGGAAAAACTGTTTTTT.